The following is a TCR beta chain sequence with its context. Its specificity is unknown. Only in-frame clones appear in the TCRdb table, and some are missing; sequencing was by immunoSEQ multiplex PCR. The data contain some 130,000 clones, around nine tenths of them singletons. This entry is derived from a study of T cell responses to AZD1222 COVID-19 vaccine. Study results and caveats: Unmutated regions of variants are reportedly targeted by nearly half of spike-specific TCRs.

Germline loops: CDR1 MDHEN, CDR2 SYDVKM. CDR3 length equals 15 residues. Trimming took 5 bases from V and 3 from J; bases not matched to a gene: 8. Sequences were derived from peripheral blood, sampled on day 0 of AZD1222 vaccination. The receptor's source is an adult in good health. The chain links TRBV28 to TRBJ2-3; 7 bases are a match to TRBD2. DNA of the CDR3: TGTGCCAGCAGTGAAAGCGGGATGTTTACAGATACGCAGTATTTT. It specifies CASSESGMFTDTQYF.